The T cell receptor (beta chain) described here comes from a study of blood T cell repertoires in COVID-19. Produced via immunoSEQ multiplex PCR; TCRdb's table is partial and in-frame only. The repertoire holds approximately 62,000 clones, with more than 80% as singletons. The V end was cut by 3 bases, the J end by 7 bases, with 16 bases between. The CDR3 contains 16 residues. CDR1 is MNHNS and CDR2 is SASEGT in the germline V gene. This clonotype originated in a man in his 60s with acute or convalescent COVID-19. The rearrangement uses TRBV6-1 and TRBJ1-6; the D is unclear. Sequenced material: peripheral blood. The CDR3 loop reads CASSDVGFTLNSPLHF. For the CDR3, the DNA is TGTGCCAGCAGTGATGTCGGGTTTACTCTGAATTCACCCCTCCACTTT.